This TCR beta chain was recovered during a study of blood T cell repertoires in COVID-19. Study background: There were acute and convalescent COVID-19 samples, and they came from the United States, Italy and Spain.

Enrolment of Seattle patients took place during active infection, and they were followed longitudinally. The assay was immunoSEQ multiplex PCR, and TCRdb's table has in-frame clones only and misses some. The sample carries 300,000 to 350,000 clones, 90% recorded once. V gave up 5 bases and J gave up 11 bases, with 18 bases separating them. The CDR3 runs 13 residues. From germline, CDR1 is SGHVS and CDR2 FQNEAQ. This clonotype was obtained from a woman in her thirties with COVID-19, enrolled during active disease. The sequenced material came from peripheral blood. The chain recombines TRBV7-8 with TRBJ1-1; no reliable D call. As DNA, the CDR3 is TGTGCCAGCAGCGAGGTGGTGGTACGGGAGGCTTTCTTT. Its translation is CASSEVVVREAFF.